The entry below gives a single T cell receptor beta chain sequence along with its context. This entry belongs to a study of CD8 T cells in ankylosing spondylitis. TCRdb independently ran MiXCR on the 5' RACE reads; one entry per CDR3 protein. The top ten clones hold around an eighth of a sample with around 100,000 distinct CDR3 sequences, more than 20% of them seen once. Looked up from germline, CDR1 is SEHNR and CDR2 is FQNEAQ (reference sequence). V dropped 3 bases and J dropped 1; count of bases not matched to a gene: 5. The CDR3 spans 16 residues. The chain joins TRBV7-9 to TRBJ2-2, with TRBD2 identical over 7 bases. Sequencing was performed on synovial fluid, either unsorted or a sorted T cell fraction (not recorded which). The TCR was taken from a male donor with ankylosing spondylitis. CDR3 nucleotides: TGTGCCAGCAGCTTCGGCGGGAGTGGGAACACCGGGGAGCTGTTTTTT. It is translated as CASSFGGSGNTGELFF. Looking up the rest from reference TRBV7-9 and TRBJ2-2 gives the full variable domain: DTGVSQNPRHKITKRGQNVTFRCDPISEHNRLYWYRQTLGQGPEFLTYFQNEAQLEKSRLLSDRFSAERPKGSFSTLEIQRTEQGDSAMYLCASSFGGSGNTGELFFGEGSRLTVL.